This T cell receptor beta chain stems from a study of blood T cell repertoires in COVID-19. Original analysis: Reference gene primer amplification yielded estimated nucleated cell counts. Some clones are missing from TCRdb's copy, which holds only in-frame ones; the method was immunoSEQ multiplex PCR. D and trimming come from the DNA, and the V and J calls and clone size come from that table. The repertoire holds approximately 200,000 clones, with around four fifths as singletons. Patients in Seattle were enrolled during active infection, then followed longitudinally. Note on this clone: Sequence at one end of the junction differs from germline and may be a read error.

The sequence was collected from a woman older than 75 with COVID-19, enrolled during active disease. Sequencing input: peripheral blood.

CDR3 coding DNA: TGCGCCAGCAGATTGGCGTACACGAACACCGGGGAGCTGTTTTTT. Translating gives CASRLAYTNTGELFF. The chain links TRBV5-1 to TRBJ2-2, with D hard to call. This CDR3 has 15 residues. The germline CDR1 and CDR2 sequences are SGHRS and YFSETQ.